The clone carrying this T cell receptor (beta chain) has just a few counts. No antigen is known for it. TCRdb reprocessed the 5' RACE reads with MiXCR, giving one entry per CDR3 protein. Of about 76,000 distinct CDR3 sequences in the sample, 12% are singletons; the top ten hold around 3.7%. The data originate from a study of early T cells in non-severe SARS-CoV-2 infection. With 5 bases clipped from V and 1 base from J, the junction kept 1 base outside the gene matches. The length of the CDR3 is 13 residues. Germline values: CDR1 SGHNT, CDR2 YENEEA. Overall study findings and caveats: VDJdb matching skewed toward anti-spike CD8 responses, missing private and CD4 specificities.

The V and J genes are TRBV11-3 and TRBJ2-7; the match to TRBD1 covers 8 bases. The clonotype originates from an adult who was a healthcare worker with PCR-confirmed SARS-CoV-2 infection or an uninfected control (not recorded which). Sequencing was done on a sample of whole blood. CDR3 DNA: TGTGCCAGCAGCCGACAGGGGTCCTACGAGCAGTACTTC. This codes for CASSRQGSYEQYF.